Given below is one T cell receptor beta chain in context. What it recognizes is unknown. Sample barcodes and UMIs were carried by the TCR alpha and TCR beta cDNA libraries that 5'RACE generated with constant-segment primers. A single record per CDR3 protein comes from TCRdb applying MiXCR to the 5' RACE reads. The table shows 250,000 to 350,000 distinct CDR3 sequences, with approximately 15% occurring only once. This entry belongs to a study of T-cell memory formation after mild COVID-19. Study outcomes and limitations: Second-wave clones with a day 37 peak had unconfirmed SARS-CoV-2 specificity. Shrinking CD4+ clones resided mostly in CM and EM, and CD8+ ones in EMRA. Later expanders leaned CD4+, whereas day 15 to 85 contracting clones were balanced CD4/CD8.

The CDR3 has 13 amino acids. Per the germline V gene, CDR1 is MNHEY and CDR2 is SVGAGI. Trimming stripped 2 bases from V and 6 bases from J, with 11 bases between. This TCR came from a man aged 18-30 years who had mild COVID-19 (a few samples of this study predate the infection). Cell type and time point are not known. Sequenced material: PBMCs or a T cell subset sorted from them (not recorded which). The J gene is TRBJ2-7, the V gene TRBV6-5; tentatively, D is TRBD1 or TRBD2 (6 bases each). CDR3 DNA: TGTGCCAGCAGTTACGGAGGGGGGTCCGAGCAGTACTTC. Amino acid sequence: CASSYGGGSEQYF.